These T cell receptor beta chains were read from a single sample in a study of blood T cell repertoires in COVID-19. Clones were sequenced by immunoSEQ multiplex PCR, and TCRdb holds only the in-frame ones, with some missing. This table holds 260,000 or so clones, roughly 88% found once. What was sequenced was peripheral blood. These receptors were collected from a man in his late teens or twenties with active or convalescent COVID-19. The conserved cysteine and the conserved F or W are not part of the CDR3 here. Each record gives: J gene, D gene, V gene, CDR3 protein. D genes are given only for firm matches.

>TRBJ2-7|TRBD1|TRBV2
ASMAGQGNYEQY
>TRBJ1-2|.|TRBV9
ASTPMAGGGYT
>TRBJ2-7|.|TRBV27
ASFSPGWYEQY
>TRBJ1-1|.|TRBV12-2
ASRLARPTGWHAF
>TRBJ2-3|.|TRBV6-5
ASRRTEGTQY
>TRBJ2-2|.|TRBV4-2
ASSRGIRELF
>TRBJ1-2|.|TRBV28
ASSLSGVNYGYT
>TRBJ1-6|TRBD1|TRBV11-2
ASSSRGNNSPLH
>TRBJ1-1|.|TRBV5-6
ASSIGRGGTEAF
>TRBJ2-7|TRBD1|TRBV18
ASSPQGADEQY
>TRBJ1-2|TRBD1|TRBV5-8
ASSLVGAGTVYGYT
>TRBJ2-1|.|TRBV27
ASSFTRGEQF
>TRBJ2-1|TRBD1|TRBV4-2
ASSQAGTGGRNEQF
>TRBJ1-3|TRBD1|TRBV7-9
ASSRTGLGGNTIY
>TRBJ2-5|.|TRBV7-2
ASSLAGQGPHEETQY
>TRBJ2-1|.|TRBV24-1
ATSDRRDEQF
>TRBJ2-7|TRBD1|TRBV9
ASSGRDRGLNEQY